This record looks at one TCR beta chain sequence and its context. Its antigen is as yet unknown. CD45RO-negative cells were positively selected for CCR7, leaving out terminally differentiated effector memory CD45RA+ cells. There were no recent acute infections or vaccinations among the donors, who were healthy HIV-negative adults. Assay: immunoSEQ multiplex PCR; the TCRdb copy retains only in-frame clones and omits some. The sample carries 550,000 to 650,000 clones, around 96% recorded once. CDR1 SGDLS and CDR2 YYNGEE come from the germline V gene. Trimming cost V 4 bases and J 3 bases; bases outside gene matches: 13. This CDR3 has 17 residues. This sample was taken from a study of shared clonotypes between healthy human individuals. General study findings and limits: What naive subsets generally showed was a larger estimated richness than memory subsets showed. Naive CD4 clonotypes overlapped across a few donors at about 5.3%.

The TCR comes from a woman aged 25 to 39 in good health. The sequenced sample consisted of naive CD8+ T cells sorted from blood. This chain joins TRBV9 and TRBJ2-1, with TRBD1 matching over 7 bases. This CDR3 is CASSSPRGGQLYNEQFF. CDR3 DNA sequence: TGTGCCAGCAGCTCCCCACGAGGGGGACAGCTCTACAATGAGCAGTTCTTC.